This T cell receptor beta chain was sequenced for a study of control samples from healthy donors and cancer patients. The trim removed 4 bases at V and 2 bases at J, leaving 4 bases unmatched. CDR1 and CDR2 from the germline V gene are MGHRA and YSYEKL. There are 14 residues in the CDR3. Produced via immunoSEQ multiplex PCR; TCRdb's table is partial and in-frame only. The table lists some 41,000 clones, more than 75% of them singletons. Sequencing input: PBMCs. The sequence was obtained from a woman aged 55-70 years with lung cancer. This chain links TRBV4-1 with TRBJ2-7; 8 nucleotides align to TRBD2. The CDR3 DNA reads as TGCGCCAGCAGCCTTATTAGCGGGACCTACGAGCAGTACTTC. Translation: CASSLISGTYEQYF.